Shown below are 14 T cell receptor beta chains from a single sample sequenced in a study of blood T cell repertoires in COVID-19. Data came from immunoSEQ multiplex PCR; TCRdb stores just in-frame clones and leaves some out. The sample gives about 140,000 clones, roughly 85% of which show up once; 2.5% to 3.5% is in the top ten. Specimen: peripheral blood. The receptors come from a man aged 45-65 years with acute or convalescent COVID-19.

J is TRBJ1-1 and V is TRBV19; TRBD1 matches 8 bases. Germline values: CDR1 LNHDA, CDR2 SQIVND (reference sequence). This CDR3 region has 15 residues. V gave up 5 bases and J gave up 6 bases; unmatched junction bases: 11. For the CDR3, the DNA is TGTGCCAGTAGTCCAGGACAGGGAGGATTTCCTGAAGCTTTCTTT. It is translated as CASSPGQGGFPEAFF.

This clone was found once. This CDR3 reads CASTNDEKLFF. The CDR3 nucleotides read TGTGCCAGCACCAACGATGAAAAACTGTTTTTT. The genes are TRBV7-9 and TRBJ1-4, with D hard to call. Per germline, CDR1 SEHNR and CDR2 FQNEAQ (reference sequence). CDR3 length: 11 residues. Trimming removed 7 bases from V and 6 bases from J, with 6 bases in between. Complete variable domain (other parts from reference TRBV7-9 and TRBJ1-4): DTGVSQNPRHKITKRGQNVTFRCDPISEHNRLYWYRQTLGQGPEFLTYFQNEAQLEKSRLLSDRFSAERPKGSFSTLEIQRTEQGDSAMYLCASTNDEKLFFGSGTQLSVL.

The chain recombines TRBV5-1 with TRBJ2-5; D may be TRBD1 (5 bases). CDR3 length: 14 residues. The germline V and J ends were trimmed by 4 bases and 5 bases, with 15 bases remaining between them. Germline V gene lookup returns CDR1 SGHRS and CDR2 YFSETQ. The CDR3: CASSTTTVQETQYF. CDR3 in DNA: TGCGCCAGCAGCACAACGACAGTCCAGGAGACCCAGTACTTC.

The rearrangement links TRBV24-1 to TRBJ2-3; 9 bases agree with TRBD2. This CDR3 comprises 18 residues. Per the germline V gene, CDR1 is KGHDR and CDR2 is SFDVKD. Trimming took 5 bases from V and 0 from J; bases not matched to a gene: 11. CDR3 sequence (DNA): TGTGCCACCAGTGGGCCGGGGCTAGCGGGGTCTAGCACAGATACGCAGTATTTT. The encoded protein is CATSGPGLAGSSTDTQYF.

The rearrangement links TRBV27 to TRBJ1-6; 9 nucleotides agree with TRBD1. CDR1 and CDR2 (germline): MNHEY, SMNVEV (reference sequence). V gave up 7 bases and J gave up 6 bases; unmatched junction bases: 7. CDR3 length: 15 residues. The CDR3 DNA reads as TGTGCCAGCACGCGGACAGGGGTAGGTAATTCACCCCTCCACTTT. Its translation is CASTRTGVGNSPLHF.

The chain links TRBV2 to TRBJ1-5, with no clear D. Germline loops: CDR1 SNHLY, CDR2 FYNNEI. CDR3 length: 16 amino acids. Between the trimmed V and J ends, which lost 3 bases and 2 bases, there was a span of 14 bases. The CDR3 DNA reads as TGTGCCAGCAGTGAGACCCTTGGGAGGGGCAATCAGCCCCAGCATTTT. This translates into CASSETLGRGNQPQHF. Supplemented by reference TRBV2 and TRBJ1-5, the full variable domain reads EPEVTQTPSHQVTQMGQEVILRCVPISNHLYFYWYRQILGQKVEFLVSFYNNEISEKSEIFDDQFSVERPDGSNFTLKIRSTKLEDSAMYFCASSETLGRGNQPQHFGDGTRLSIL.

The chain uses TRBV7-9 and TRBJ1-3; a weak D match, TRBD1 (5 bases). The V end lost 5 bases, the J end lost 5 bases, and 19 bases lay between the germline ends. CDR1 SEHNR and CDR2 FQNEAQ come from the germline V gene (reference sequence). The CDR3 is 16 residues long. In DNA, the CDR3 is TGTGCCAGCAGCGGGACGCGGGGGGAAGCCAGAAACACCATATATTTT. Protein: CASSGTRGEARNTIYF.

The CDR3 loop is CASSSGLGNQPQHF. The DNA for the CDR3 is TGTGCCAGCAGCTCAGGGCTGGGCAATCAGCCCCAGCATTTT. The rearrangement uses TRBV5-6 and TRBJ1-5, with D tentatively TRBD1 (5 bases). V was trimmed by 3 bases and J by 2 bases, leaving 9 bases between them. Looked up from germline, CDR1 is SGHDT and CDR2 is YYEEEE. CDR3 length equals 14 residues.

The chain has TRBV18 and TRBJ2-7, with 7 bases lining up with TRBD2. Germline CDR1 KGHSH, CDR2 LQKENI. CDR3 length: 15 residues. The V gene end was trimmed by 2 bases and the J gene end by 6 bases; junction bases not matched to a gene: 10. CDR3 in DNA: TGTGCCAGCTCACCATCGGTGAGGCGGGAGCCCGAGCAGTACTTC. Translated, it gives CASSPSVRREPEQYF.

The rearrangement uses TRBV6-6 and TRBJ2-1; 13 nucleotides agree with TRBD2. V lost 6 bases and J lost 10; bases outside the gene matches: 27. Germline-derived CDR1 and CDR2 are MNHNY and SVGAGI (reference sequence). The CDR3 runs to 21 residues. CDR3 sequence (DNA): TGTGCCAGCAGCTTCCGAAGCTGGGGACTAGCGGGGATAGTGTCCCTCGGGGAGCAGTTCTTC. Translation gives CASSFRSWGLAGIVSLGEQFF.

This chain links TRBV15 with TRBJ1-2; D uncertain. The CDR3 consists of 14 residues. The ends were cut back, 1 base at V and 2 bases at J, with 8 bases in the middle. Germline-derived CDR1 and CDR2 are LNHNV and YYDKDF (reference sequence). CDR3 sequence (DNA): TGTGCCACCAGCAGAGGCGGATCCAACTATGGCTACACCTTC. Its translation is CATSRGGSNYGYTF.

V is TRBV5-1 and J is TRBJ2-2, with 7 bases lining up with TRBD2. In germline, CDR1 is SGHRS, CDR2 YFSETQ. This CDR3 contains 13 residues. V was pared by 0 bases and J by 13 bases, with 6 bases of the junction left unmatched. CDR3 nucleotides: TGCGCCAGCAGCTTGGAACCCGGGGGGAGGCTGTTTTTT. Its translation is CASSLEPGGRLFF.

CDR3 sequence (DNA): TGTGCCAGCTCACCTGGGACAGGGGGATTTAGGACAGATACGCAGTATTTT. It codes for CASSPGTGGFRTDTQYF. V and J are TRBV18 and TRBJ2-3, with 11 bases fitting TRBD1. Germline V gene data show CDR1 as KGHSH and CDR2 as LQKENI. V shed 3 bases and J 3 bases; nucleotides not matched to a gene: 8. The CDR3 is 17 residues long.

The chain couples TRBV6-5 to TRBJ2-5, with TRBD1 identical over 10 bases. Germline V lookup: CDR1 MNHEY, CDR2 SVGAGI. Trimming at V came to 0 bases and at J to 5 bases, leaving 3 bases not matched to a gene. This CDR3 has 15 residues. The CDR3: CASSYSGQGGETQYF. The CDR3 coding sequence is TGTGCCAGCAGTTACTCCGGACAGGGGGGGGAGACCCAGTACTTC.